This T cell receptor beta chain came from a study of OX40 agonist ivuxolimab in advanced cancers. CDR3 length: 15 residues. Losses at the gene ends were 5 bases for V and 1 base for J; bases not matched to a gene: 8. Germline lookup yields CDR1 SGHRS and CDR2 YFSETQ. The cohort excluded patients with autoimmune disease history or systemic immunosuppression. Profiled with immunoSEQ multiplex PCR; TCRdb holds only in-frame clones, not every one. Of 70,000 to 95,000 clones in the sample, 80% to 90% are singletons; the top ten hold 3.5% to 5%. The source is an adult with an advanced solid tumor such as melanoma, head and neck, liver or kidney cancer. This sample comprised CD4+ or CD8+ T cells sorted from blood, obtained in a trial of the OX40 agonist ivuxolimab. The chain recombines TRBV5-1 with TRBJ2-5; 7 bases agree with TRBD1. CDR3 protein: CASSSGQSTQETQYF. DNA for the CDR3: TGCGCCAGCAGTTCGGGACAGTCGACCCAAGAGACCCAGTACTTC.